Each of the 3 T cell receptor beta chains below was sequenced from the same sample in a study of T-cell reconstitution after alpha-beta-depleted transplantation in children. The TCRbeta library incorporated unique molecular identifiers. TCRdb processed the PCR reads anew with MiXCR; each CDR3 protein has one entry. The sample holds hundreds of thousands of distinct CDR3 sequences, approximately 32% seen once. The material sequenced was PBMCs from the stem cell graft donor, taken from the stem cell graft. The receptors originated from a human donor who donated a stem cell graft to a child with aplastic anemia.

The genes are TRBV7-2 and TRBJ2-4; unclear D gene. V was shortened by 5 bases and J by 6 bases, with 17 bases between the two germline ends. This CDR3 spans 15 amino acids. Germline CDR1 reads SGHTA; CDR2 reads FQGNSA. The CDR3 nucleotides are TGTGCCAGCAGCCTAGATTATCGGGCTTTAAACATTCAGTACTTC. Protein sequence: CASSLDYRALNIQYF.

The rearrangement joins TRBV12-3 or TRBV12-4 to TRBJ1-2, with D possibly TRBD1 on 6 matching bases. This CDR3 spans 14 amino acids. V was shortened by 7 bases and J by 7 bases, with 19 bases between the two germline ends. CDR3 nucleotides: TGTGCCAGCACCCACAGGGTAGGAGAGGCTGGCTACACCTTC. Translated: CASTHRVGEAGYTF.

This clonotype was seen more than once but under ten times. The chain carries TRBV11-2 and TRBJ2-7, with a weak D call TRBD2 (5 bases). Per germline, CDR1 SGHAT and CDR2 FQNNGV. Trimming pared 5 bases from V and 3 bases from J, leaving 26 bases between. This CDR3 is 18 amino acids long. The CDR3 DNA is TGTGCCAGCAGCCCTCAACTAGTTACGACCGATGGTCGCTACGAGCAGTACGTC. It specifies CASSPQLVTTDGRYEQYV.